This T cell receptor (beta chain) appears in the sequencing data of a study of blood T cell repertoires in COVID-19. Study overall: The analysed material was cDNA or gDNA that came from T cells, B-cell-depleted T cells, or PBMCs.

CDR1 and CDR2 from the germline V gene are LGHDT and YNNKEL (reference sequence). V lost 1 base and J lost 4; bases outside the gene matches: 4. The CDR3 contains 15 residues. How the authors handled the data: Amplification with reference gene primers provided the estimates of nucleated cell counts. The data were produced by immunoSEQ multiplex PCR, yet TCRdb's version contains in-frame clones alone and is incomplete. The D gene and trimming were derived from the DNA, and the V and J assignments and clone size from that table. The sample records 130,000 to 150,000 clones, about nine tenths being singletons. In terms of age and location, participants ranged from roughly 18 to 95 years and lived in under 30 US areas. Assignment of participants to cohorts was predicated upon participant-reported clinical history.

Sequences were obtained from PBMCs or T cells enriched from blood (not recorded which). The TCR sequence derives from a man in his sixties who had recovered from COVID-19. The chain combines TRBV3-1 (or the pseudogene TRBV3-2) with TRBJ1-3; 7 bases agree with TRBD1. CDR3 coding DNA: TGTGCCAGCAGCCAAGTCAGGGGGGTAGGAAACACCATATATTTT. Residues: CASSQVRGVGNTIYF.